A selection of T cell receptor beta chains follows, all from one sample in a study of PD-L1 blockade in urothelial cancer. Generated by immunoSEQ multiplex PCR, the TCRdb table keeps only in-frame clones and is missing some. Altogether approximately 94,000 clones are present, around 86% being singletons, with the ten largest covering approximately 2%. Specimen: PBMCs, collected around atezolizumab (anti-PD-L1) treatment. These receptors came from a man aged 60 to 75 with urothelial cancer. Both conserved end residues are part of each CDR3. The D gene is left open where the match is weak. Clone sizes are given selectively: once, few, many, or a class where the clone is expanded.

D gene	V gene	J gene	clone size	CDR3 DNA	CDR3 protein
TRBD2	TRBV10-3	TRBJ2-7	.	TGTGCCGCTTCTATAGCGGGAGATAGTAGGGAGCAGTACTTC	CAASIAGDSREQYF
.	TRBV5-6	TRBJ2-4	.	TGTGCCAGCAGCCTTCGGGAAGGGTCAGAGTACTTC	CASSLREGSEYF
.	TRBV30	TRBJ2-7	.	TGTGCCTGGAGCGGGTCGGGCCAGGGCTACGAGCAGTACTTC	CAWSGSGQGYEQYF
TRBD1	TRBV7-2	TRBJ1-5	.	TGTGCCAGCAGCCGATGGACAGGGAGTGTCGAGCAGCCCCAGCATTTT	CASSRWTGSVEQPQHF
.	TRBV10-3	TRBJ2-2	.	TGTGCCGCGAGACAGGGACTGAACACCGGGGAGCTGTTTTTT	CAARQGLNTGELFF
.	TRBV1	TRBJ2-7	.	TGCACCAGCAGCAGTTCTAGCGGTTTACACTACGAGCAGTACTTC	CTSSSSSGLHYEQYF
.	TRBV7-8	TRBJ1-4	.	TGTGCCAGCAGCTTACAGCCCCCTGGCTCGGGGGAATTGAATGAAAAACTGTTTTTT	CASSLQPPGSGELNEKLFF
TRBD1	TRBV6-6	TRBJ1-2	once	TGTGCCAGCAGTTCCGCGGGACAGGGGATGGATGGCTACACCTTC	CASSSAGQGMDGYTF
.	TRBV12-5	TRBJ2-7	.	TGTGCTAGTGTCGCAGAAAGCTCCTACGAGCAGTACTTC	CASVAESSYEQYF
TRBD2	TRBV5-4	TRBJ2-1	.	TGTGCCAGCAGTTCCTCTAGCGGGAGAACCCATGAGCAGTTCTTC	CASSSSSGRTHEQFF
.	TRBV7-9	TRBJ1-5	.	TGTGCCAGCAGCTTAGAGGGGAGCAATCAGCCCCAGCATTTT	CASSLEGSNQPQHF
.	TRBV5-1	TRBJ2-7	.	TGCGCCAGCAGCTTAAGAGGGGGTAGCTCCTACGAGCAGTACTTC	CASSLRGGSSYEQYF
.	TRBV7-9	TRBJ2-7	.	TGTGCCAGCAGCAAAACAGGGCGAAGCTCCTACGAGCAGTACTTC	CASSKTGRSSYEQYF
TRBD1	TRBV13	TRBJ1-1	.	TGTGCCAGCAGCCCTGGGACAGGGGTCGAGGACACTGAAGCTTTCTTT	CASSPGTGVEDTEAFF
TRBD2	TRBV4-1	TRBJ2-1	.	TGCGCCAGCAGCCAGGGTCGGCTAGCGGGGAATGAGCAGTTCTTC	CASSQGRLAGNEQFF
TRBD1	TRBV7-2	TRBJ2-7	.	TGTGCCAGCAGCTCTCCGGGACAGGGGGCGTCCGAGCAGTACTTC	CASSSPGQGASEQYF
.	TRBV27	TRBJ2-7	.	TGTGCCAGCAGTGCCCTCGGAGGGACCTACGAGCAGTACTTC	CASSALGGTYEQYF
TRBD1	TRBV7-8	TRBJ2-1	few	TGTGCCAGCAGCTTCCGGGACAGGGGATTTGGGACTGAGCAGTTCTTC	CASSFRDRGFGTEQFF
TRBD2	TRBV30	TRBJ2-4	.	TGTGCCTGGACGAGATCTCTAGCGGGAGATCGCATTCAGTACTTC	CAWTRSLAGDRIQYF
.	TRBV9	TRBJ1-1	once	TGTGCCAGCAGCTCGCGAGGGAACACTGAAGCTTTCTTT	CASSSRGNTEAFF
TRBD1	TRBV9	TRBJ1-5	.	TGTGCCAGCAGCCTAGGGGGCGGTGGCAATCAGCCCCAGCATTTT	CASSLGGGGNQPQHF
TRBD1	TRBV6-5	TRBJ2-7	.	TGTGCCAGCAGTTACTCTTCGGGACAGAACTACGAGCAGTACTTC	CASSYSSGQNYEQYF
.	TRBV28	TRBJ1-1	.	TGTGCCAGCAGTTTTTACAGTAACACTGAAGCTTTCTTT	CASSFYSNTEAFF
.	TRBV5-4	TRBJ1-4	few	TGTGCCAGCAGCTTGCCGGGGGTTGAAAAACTGTTTTTT	CASSLPGVEKLFF
TRBD2	TRBV9	TRBJ2-7	.	TGTGCCAGCAGCGTAGGGGGGGGGACCCAGGCCGAGCAGTACTTC	CASSVGGGTQAEQYF
TRBD1	TRBV4-2	TRBJ2-2	.	TGTGCCAGCCGGACAGGGGACCCAACCGGGGAGCTGTTTTTT	CASRTGDPTGELFF
.	TRBV5-4	TRBJ1-4	.	TGTGCCAGCACGAAACAGGAGTCGAAACCCGAAAAACTGTTTTTT	CASTKQESKPEKLFF
.	TRBV15	TRBJ1-6	.	TGTGCCACCAGCAGAGATTCAGGGGATAATTCACCCCTCCACTTT	CATSRDSGDNSPLHF
.	TRBV5-4	TRBJ2-7	.	TGTGCCAGCAGCTTTCAATCGGGTACCTACGAGCAGTACTTC	CASSFQSGTYEQYF